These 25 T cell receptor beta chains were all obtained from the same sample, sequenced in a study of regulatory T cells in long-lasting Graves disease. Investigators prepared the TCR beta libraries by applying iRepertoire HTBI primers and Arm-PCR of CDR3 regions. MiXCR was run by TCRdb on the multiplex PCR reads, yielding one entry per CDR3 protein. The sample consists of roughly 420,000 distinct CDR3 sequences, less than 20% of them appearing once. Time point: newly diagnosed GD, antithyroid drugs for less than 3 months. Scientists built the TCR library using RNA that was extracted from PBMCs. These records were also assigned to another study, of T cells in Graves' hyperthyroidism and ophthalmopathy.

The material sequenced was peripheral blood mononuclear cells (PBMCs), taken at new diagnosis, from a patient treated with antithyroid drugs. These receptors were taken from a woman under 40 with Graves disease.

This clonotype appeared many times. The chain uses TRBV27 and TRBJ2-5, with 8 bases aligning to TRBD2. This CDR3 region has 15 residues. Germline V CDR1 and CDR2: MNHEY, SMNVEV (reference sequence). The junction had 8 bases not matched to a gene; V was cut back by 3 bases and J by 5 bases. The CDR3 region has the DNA TGTGCCAGCAGTTTCGGGGGGGCCCCAGCCGAGACCCAGTACTTC. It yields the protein CASSFGGAPAETQYF.

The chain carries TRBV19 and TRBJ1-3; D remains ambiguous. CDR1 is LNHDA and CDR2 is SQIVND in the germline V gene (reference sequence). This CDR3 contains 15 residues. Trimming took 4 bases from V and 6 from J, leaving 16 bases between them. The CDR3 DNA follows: TGTGCCAGTAGTAGACCTGGTTTGCAGCAAAACACCATATATTTT. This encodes CASSRPGLQQNTIYF. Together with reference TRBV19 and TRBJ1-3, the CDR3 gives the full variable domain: DGGITQSPKYLFRKEGQNVTLSCEQNLNHDAMYWYRQDPGQGLRLIYYSQIVNDFQKGDIAEGYSVSREKKESFPLTVTSAQKNPTAFYLCASSRPGLQQNTIYFGEGSWLTVV.

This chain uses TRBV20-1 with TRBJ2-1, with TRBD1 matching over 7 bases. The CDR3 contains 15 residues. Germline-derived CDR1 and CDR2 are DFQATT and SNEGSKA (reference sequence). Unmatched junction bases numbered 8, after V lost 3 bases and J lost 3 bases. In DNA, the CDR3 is TGCAGTGCTAGGGTCGCCGGGACAGACTACAATGAGCAGTTCTTC. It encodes CSARVAGTDYNEQFF.

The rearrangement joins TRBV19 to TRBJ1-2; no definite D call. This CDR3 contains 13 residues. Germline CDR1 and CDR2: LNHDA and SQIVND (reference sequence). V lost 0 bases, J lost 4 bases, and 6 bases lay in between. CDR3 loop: CASSIDSSYGYTF. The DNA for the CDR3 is TGTGCCAGTAGTATAGATTCAAGCTATGGCTACACCTTC.

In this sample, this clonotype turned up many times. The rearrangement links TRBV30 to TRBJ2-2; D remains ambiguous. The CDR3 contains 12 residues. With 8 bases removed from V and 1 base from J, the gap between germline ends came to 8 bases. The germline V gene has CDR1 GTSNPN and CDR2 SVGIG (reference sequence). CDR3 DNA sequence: TGTGCCGGGCGGCTGAACACCGGGGAGCTGTTTTTT. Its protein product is CAGRLNTGELFF.

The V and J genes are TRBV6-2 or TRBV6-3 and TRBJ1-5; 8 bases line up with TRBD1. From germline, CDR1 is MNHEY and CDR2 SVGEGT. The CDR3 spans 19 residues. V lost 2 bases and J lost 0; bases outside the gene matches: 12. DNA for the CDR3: TGTGCCAGCAGTTACGGAGGACCCCAGGGGGCTTATAGCAATCAGCCCCAGCATTTT. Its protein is CASSYGGPQGAYSNQPQHF.

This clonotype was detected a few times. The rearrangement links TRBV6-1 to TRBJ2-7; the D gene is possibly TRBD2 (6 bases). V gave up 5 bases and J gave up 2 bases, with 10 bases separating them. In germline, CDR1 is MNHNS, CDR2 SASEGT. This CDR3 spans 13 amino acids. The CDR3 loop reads CASSLTRTYEQYF. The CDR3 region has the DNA TGTGCCAGCAGTCTGACTAGGACCTACGAGCAGTACTTC.

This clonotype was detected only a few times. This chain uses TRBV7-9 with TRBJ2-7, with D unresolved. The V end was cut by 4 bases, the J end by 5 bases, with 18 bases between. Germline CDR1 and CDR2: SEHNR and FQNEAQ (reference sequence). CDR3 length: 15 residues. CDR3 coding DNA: TGTGCCAGCAGCTCTACAGCCACTCAATTCAACGAGCAGTACTTC. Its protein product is CASSSTATQFNEQYF.

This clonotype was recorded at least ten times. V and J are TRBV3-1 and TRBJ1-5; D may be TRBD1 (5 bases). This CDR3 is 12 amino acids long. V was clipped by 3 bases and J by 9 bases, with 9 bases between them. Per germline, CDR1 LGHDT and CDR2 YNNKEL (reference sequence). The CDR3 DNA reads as TGTGCCAGCAGCCAGGGGGGGTTGCCCCAGCATTTT. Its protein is CASSQGGLPQHF.

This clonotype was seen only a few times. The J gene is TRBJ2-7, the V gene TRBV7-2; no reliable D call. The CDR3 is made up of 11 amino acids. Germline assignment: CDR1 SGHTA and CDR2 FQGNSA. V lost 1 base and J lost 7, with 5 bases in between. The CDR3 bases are TGTGCCAGCAGCTTAGAGTGGGAGCAGTACTTC. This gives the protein CASSLEWEQYF.

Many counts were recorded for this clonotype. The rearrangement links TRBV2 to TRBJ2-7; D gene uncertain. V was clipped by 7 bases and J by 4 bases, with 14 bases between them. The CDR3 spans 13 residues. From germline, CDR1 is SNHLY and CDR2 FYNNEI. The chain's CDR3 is CASIHPIVYEQYF. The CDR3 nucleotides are TGTGCCAGCATTCACCCTATAGTTTACGAGCAGTACTTC. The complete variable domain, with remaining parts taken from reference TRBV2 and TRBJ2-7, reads EPEVTQTPSHQVTQMGQEVILRCVPISNHLYFYWYRQILGQKVEFLVSFYNNEISEKSEIFDDQFSVERPDGSNFTLKIRSTKLEDSAMYFCASIHPIVYEQYFGPGTRLTVT.

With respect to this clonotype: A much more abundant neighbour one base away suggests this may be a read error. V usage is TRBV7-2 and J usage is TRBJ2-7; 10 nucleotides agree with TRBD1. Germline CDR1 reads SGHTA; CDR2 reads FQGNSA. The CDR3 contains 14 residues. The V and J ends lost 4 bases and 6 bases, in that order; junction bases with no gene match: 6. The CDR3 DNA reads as TGTGCCAGCAGCTACCGGGACAGGGGTCGCGAGCAGTACTTC. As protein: CASSYRDRGREQYF.

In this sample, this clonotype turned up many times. The CDR3 protein is CASGLSGQENIQYF. The CDR3 DNA is TGTGCTAGTGGTTTGTCGGGACAGGAGAACATTCAGTACTTC. The chain recombines TRBV12-5 with TRBJ2-4; 8 positions agree with TRBD1. The CDR3 length is 14 residues. CDR1 is LGHNT and CDR2 is FRNRAP in the germline V gene. J lost 7 bases, V lost 2 bases, and 4 bases had no gene match.

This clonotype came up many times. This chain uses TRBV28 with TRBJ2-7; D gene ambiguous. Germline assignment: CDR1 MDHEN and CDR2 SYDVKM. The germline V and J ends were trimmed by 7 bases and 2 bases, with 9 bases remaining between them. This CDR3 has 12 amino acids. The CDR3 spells CASMSDTYEQYF. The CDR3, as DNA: TGTGCCAGCATGTCTGACACCTACGAGCAGTACTTC.

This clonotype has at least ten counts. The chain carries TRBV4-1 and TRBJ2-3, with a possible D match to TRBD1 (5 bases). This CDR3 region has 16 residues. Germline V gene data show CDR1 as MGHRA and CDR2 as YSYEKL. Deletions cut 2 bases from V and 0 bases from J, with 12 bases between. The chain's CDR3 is CASSQMGLPSTDTQYF. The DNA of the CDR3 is TGCGCCAGCAGCCAAATGGGGCTACCTAGCACAGATACGCAGTATTTT.

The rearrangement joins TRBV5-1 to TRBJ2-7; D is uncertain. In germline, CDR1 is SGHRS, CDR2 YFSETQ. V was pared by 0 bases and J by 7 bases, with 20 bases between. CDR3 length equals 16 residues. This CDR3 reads CASSLEYWAENREQYF. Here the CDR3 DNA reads TGCGCCAGCAGCTTGGAATACTGGGCTGAAAATCGGGAGCAGTACTTC.

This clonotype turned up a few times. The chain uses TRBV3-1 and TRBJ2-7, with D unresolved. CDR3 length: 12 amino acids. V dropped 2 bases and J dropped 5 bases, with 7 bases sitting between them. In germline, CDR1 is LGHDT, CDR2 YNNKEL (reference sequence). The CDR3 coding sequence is TGTGCCAGCAGCCAAACACGTCACGAGCAGTACTTC. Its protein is CASSQTRHEQYF.

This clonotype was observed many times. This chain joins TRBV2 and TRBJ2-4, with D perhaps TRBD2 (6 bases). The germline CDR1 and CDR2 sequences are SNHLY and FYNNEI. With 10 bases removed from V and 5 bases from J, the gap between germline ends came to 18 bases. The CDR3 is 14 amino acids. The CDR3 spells CATTAGTRQNIQYF. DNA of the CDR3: TGTGCCACGACTGCCGGGACTCGTCAAAACATTCAGTACTTC.

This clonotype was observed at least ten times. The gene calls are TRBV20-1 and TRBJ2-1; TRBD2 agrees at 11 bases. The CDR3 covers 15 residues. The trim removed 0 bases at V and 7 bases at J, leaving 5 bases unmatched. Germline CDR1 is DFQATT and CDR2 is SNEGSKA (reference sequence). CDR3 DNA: TGCAGTGCTAGAGATGCACTAGCGGGGGAGAATGAGCAGTTCTTC. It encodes CSARDALAGENEQFF.

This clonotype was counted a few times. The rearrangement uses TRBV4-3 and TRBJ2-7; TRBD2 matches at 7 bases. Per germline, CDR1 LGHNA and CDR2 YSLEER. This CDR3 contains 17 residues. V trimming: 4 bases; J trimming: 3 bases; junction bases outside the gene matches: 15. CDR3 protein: CASSPFFSASGSYEQYF. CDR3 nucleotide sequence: TGCGCCAGCAGCCCATTCTTTTCGGCTAGCGGAAGCTACGAGCAGTACTTC.

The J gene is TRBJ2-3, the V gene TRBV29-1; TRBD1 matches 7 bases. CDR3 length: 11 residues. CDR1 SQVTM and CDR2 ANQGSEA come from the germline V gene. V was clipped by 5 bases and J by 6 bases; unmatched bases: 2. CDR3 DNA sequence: TGCAGCGTTTTGACAGGGGATACGCAGTATTTT. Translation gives CSVLTGDTQYF.

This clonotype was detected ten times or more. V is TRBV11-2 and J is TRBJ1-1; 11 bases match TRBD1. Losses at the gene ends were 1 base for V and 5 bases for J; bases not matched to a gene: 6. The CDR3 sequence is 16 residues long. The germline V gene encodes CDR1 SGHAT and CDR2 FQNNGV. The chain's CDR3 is CASSLGTGTGGTEAFF. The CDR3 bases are TGTGCCAGCAGCTTAGGGACCGGGACAGGGGGGACTGAAGCTTTCTTT.

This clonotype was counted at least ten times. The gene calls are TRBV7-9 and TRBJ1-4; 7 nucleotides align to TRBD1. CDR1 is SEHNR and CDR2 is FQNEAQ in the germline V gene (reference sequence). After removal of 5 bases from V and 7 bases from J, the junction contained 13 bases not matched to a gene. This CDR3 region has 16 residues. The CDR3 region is CASSTPRGTTSEKLFF. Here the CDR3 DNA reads TGTGCCAGCAGCACCCCCAGGGGGACGACTTCTGAAAAACTGTTTTTT.

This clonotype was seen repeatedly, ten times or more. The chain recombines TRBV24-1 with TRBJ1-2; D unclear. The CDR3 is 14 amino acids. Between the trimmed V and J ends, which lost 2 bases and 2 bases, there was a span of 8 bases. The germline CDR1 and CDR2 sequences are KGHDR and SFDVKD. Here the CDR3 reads CATSDSDGNYGYTF. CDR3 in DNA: TGTGCCACCAGTGATTCCGACGGCAACTATGGCTACACCTTC.

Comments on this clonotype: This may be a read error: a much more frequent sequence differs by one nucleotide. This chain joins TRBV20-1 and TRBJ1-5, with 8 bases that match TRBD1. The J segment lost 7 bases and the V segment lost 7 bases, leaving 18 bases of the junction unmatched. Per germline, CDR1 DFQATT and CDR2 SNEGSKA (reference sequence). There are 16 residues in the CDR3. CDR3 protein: CSVTQGATSGTQPQHF. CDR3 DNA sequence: TGCAGTGTTACGCAGGGGGCGACCTCCGGTACCCAGCCCCAGCATTTT.